This T cell receptor beta chain was captured in a study of cytomegalovirus exposure and HLA in healthy donors. Germline loops: CDR1 MDHEN, CDR2 SYDVKM. The J segment lost 5 bases and the V segment lost 5 bases, leaving 8 bases of the junction unmatched. The CDR3 is 14 amino acids. Vbeta (60) and Jbeta (13) primers were used in the PCR. TCRdb's table, derived via immunoSEQ multiplex PCR, lists solely in-frame clones and lacks some. The table lists 130,000 or so clones, around 75% of them singletons, with just under 3% in the top ten. The chain carries TRBV28 and TRBJ1-2, with 7 bases matching TRBD1. The TCR was taken from a woman between 35 and 50 years old in good health and CMV-seropositive. Specimen: PBMCs. CDR3 DNA sequence: TGTGCCAGCAGTACAACAGGGGTTAGGTATGGCTACACCTTC. Translated: CASSTTGVRYGYTF.